This T cell receptor (beta chain) originates from a study of CXCR3-negative and CXCR3-positive naive CD8 T cells. Study-wide context: Per-library TRB read counts averaged about 1.5 +/- 0.3 million, adding up to some 150 million in total. Overall study results and limits: Comparably high diversity marked both naive subsets, whereas memory CD8+ cells had much lower diversity. More hydrophobic TRB CDR3s occurred in CXCR3-positive than in CXCR3-negative naive cells. Naive subsets showed comparable surface CD5, and TCR interaction strength was also inferred from TRB CDR3 physicochemistry.

This CDR3 region has 15 residues. Libraries of TRB cDNA were made by 5' RACE and carried UMIs. After re-calling the 5' RACE reads, TCRdb lists one entry per CDR3 protein, DNA absent. The sample has more than 65,000 distinct CDR3 sequences, and its top ten clones hold roughly 1.5%. With respect to this clonotype: Its cognate antigen is unknown.

The sequencing input was naive CXCR3- CD8+ T cells from blood. Indicated subset: CD45RO-CCR7+CD27+CD95- naive CD8+ T cells lacking CXCR3 (TNR3-). The sequence came from a human donor in good health. Some clones in this sample may be carry-over from other donors' samples. The rearrangement uses TRBV12-3 or TRBV12-4 and TRBJ2-1; TCRdb outputs TRBD2, but without DNA this stays unchecked. This CDR3 reads CASSPQGRVYNEQFF.